Below are 12 T cell receptor beta chains sequenced from a single sample in a study of T cells in Graves' hyperthyroidism and ophthalmopathy. Researchers took RNA transcripts and amplified the TCR beta CDR3 regions from them. The primer set for the first-round RT-PCR of the TCR CDR3 was HTBI. TCRdb reanalysed the multiplex PCR reads using MiXCR and keeps one entry per CDR3 protein. This sample has about 580,000 distinct CDR3 sequences, with about 15% found just once. The sequenced material came from blood. The receptors here all came from a woman under 40 with Graves' hyperthyroidism that later progressed to Graves' ophthalmopathy.

This clonotype was counted many times. The rearrangement joins TRBV14 to TRBJ1-3, with D uncertain. The CDR3 is made up of 14 amino acids. The V end lost 2 bases, the J end lost 3 bases, and 8 bases lay between the germline ends. CDR1 is SGHDN and CDR2 is FVKESK in the germline V gene. CDR3 sequence: CASSQRVIGNTIYF. As DNA, the CDR3 is TGTGCCAGCAGCCAAAGAGTGATTGGAAACACCATATATTTT.

Notes on this clonotype: Given a much more abundant clone one base away, this may be a read error. The rearrangement joins TRBV11-3 to TRBJ2-5; no firm D call. The J call could be wrong; TRBJ2-1 is a better fit for the DNA end. Germline V gene sequence: CDR1 SGHNT, CDR2 YENEEA. The CDR3 covers 14 residues. The DNA for the CDR3 is TGTGCCAGCAGCTTAGCGGGTAGCTCGGAGACCCAGTTCTTC. This encodes CASSLAGSSETQFF.

This clonotype was recorded many times. V gene TRBV9 combines with J gene TRBJ2-7; D might be TRBD1 (5 bases). CDR3 length: 16 amino acids. V gave up 0 bases and J gave up 3 bases, with 16 bases separating them. Germline lookup yields CDR1 SGDLS and CDR2 YYNGEE. CDR3 amino acids: CASSVGPVTASYEQYF. Written as DNA, the CDR3 is TGTGCCAGCAGCGTAGGACCGGTGACAGCTAGCTACGAGCAGTACTTC. Full variable domain (outside the CDR3, taken from reference TRBV9 and TRBJ2-7): DSGVTQTPKHLITATGQRVTLRCSPRSGDLSVYWYQQSLDQGLQFLIQYYNGEERAKGNILERFSAQQFPDLHSELNLSSLELGDSALYFCASSVGPVTASYEQYFGPGTRLTVT.

The rearrangement links TRBV5-4 to TRBJ2-6; 13 bases match TRBD2. Per germline, CDR1 SGHNT and CDR2 YYREEE (reference sequence). Losses at the gene ends were 6 bases for V and 2 bases for J; bases not matched to a gene: 8. CDR3 length: 18 residues. This CDR3 is CASTPPGLAGPGANVLTF. CDR3 DNA sequence: TGTGCCAGCACCCCGCCGGGACTAGCGGGACCTGGGGCCAACGTCCTGACTTTC.

The chain couples TRBV7-2 to TRBJ2-7; possibly TRBD2 for D (7 bases). Germline lookup yields CDR1 SGHTA and CDR2 FQGNSA. This CDR3 is 16 amino acids long. V was trimmed by 7 bases and J by 5 bases, leaving 24 bases between them. This chain's CDR3 is CASTRGGAGSLHEQYF. The CDR3 nucleotides read TGTGCCAGCACCCGTGGGGGGGCGGGTAGCTTGCACGAGCAGTACTTC.

Note on this clonotype: The junction departs from the called germline gene at one end, perhaps through a read error. The rearrangement links TRBV28 to TRBJ2-5; possible D gene TRBD1, 6 bases. Germline V gene data show CDR1 as MDHEN and CDR2 as SYDVKM. The CDR3 runs 15 residues. Here the CDR3 DNA reads TGTGCCAGCAGACATTCGCAGGGGTACCAAGAGATCCAGTACTTC. It codes for CASRHSQGYQEIQYF.

In its sample, this clonotype was seen many times. The V gene is TRBV19, the J gene TRBJ1-2, with D perhaps matching TRBD1 (5 bases). The V end lost 3 bases, the J end lost 2 bases, and 13 bases lay between the germline ends. The length of the CDR3 is 15 residues. CDR1 and CDR2 from the germline V gene are LNHDA and SQIVND (reference sequence). The CDR3 DNA sequence: TGTGCCAGTAGTATTGGGCTCGACAGCAACTATGGCTACACCTTC. This encodes CASSIGLDSNYGYTF.

As to this clonotype: This may be a read error: a much more frequent sequence differs by one nucleotide. This sequence joins TRBV18 and TRBJ2-7; D is unresolved. V was trimmed by 0 bases and J by 6 bases, leaving 12 bases between them. The CDR3 runs to 14 residues. Germline assignment: CDR1 KGHSH and CDR2 LQKENI. The CDR3 nucleotides read TGTGCCAGCTCACCACCGGATTCCGACATCGAGCAGTACTTC. This encodes CASSPPDSDIEQYF.

This chain connects TRBV4-1 to TRBJ1-2; D is ambiguous. The V end lost 1 base, the J end lost 3 bases, and 12 bases lay between the germline ends. The CDR3 is made up of 15 amino acids. CDR1 is MGHRA and CDR2 is YSYEKL in the germline V gene. CDR3 residues: CASSQGQAGDYGYTF. CDR3 bases: TGCGCCAGCAGCCAAGGACAAGCCGGAGACTATGGCTACACCTTC.

The table lists this clonotype with many counts. This rearrangement joins TRBV12-3 or TRBV12-4 to TRBJ2-7; TRBD2 agrees at 10 bases. The trim removed 5 bases at V and 2 bases at J, leaving 6 bases unmatched. There are 15 residues in the CDR3. The CDR3 is CASSGWTSGTYEQYF. The DNA of the CDR3 is TGTGCCAGCAGTGGTTGGACTAGCGGTACCTACGAGCAGTACTTC.

The table lists this clonotype with many counts. The chain recombines TRBV10-3 with TRBJ2-7, with TRBD2 identical over 7 bases. After removal of 2 bases from V and 6 bases from J, the junction contained 7 bases not matched to a gene. The CDR3 runs to 14 residues. Germline V gene data show CDR1 as ENHRY and CDR2 as SYGVKD. CDR3 sequence reads: CAISEGVGGSEQYF. DNA for the CDR3: TGTGCCATCAGTGAGGGAGTGGGAGGGAGCGAGCAGTACTTC.

This clonotype has ten or more counts. The V call is TRBV29-1, the J call TRBJ2-3; D not certain. Trimming removed 6 bases at V and 0 bases at J, with 7 bases between. Germline CDR1 reads SQVTM; CDR2 reads ANQGSEA. CDR3 size: 12 residues. DNA of the CDR3: TGCAGCGTCGACGACAGCACAGATACGCAGTATTTT. Encoded protein: CSVDDSTDTQYF.